The present T cell receptor (beta chain) was sequenced within a study of regulatory T cells in long-lasting Graves disease. Study information: Less than 3 months of antithyroid drugs had been taken by newly diagnosed Graves' patients.

Time point noted: newly diagnosed GD, antithyroid drugs for less than 3 months. RNA extracted from PBMCs served as the sequencing template. The CDR3 spans 14 residues. CDR1 and CDR2 (germline): SQVTM, ANQGSEA. According to the study, TCR beta libraries were built with iRepertoire HTBI primers and CDR3-region Arm-PCR. TCRdb passed the multiplex PCR reads through MiXCR, listing each CDR3 protein once. In the table there are roughly 500,000 distinct CDR3 sequences, approximately 15% of which are singletons. Concerning this clonotype itself: The junction shows a germline mismatch at one end, possibly a read error.

This same sample was also taken into another study, of T cells in Graves' hyperthyroidism and ophthalmopathy.

J is TRBJ2-3 and V is TRBV29-1; 9 positions match TRBD2. Sequenced here: peripheral blood mononuclear cells (PBMCs), sampled at new diagnosis, from a patient treated with antithyroid drugs. The TCR comes from a man aged 30-40 years with Graves disease. CDR3 nucleotides: TGCAGTTTAGTCCCACTAGCGGGCACAGATACGCGGTATTTT. Translation gives CSLVPLAGTDTRYF.